Below, 21 T cell receptor beta chains from the same sample are listed, as sequenced in a study of blood T cells in healthy people across ages. PCR was performed a second time for about 6 to 12 cycles using a sample-barcoded 5' primer and a J-beta primer mix. TCRdb itself ran the 5' RACE reads through MiXCR, one entry per CDR3 protein. This sample yields approximately 1,100,000 distinct CDR3 sequences, of which around 43% are seen a single time; 15% to 20% belongs to the top ten. Sequenced sample: blood. The receptors were gathered from a woman aged 60-70 years in good health.

The chain's CDR3 is CASRDRTGGMNTQYF. In DNA form, the CDR3 reads TGTGCCAGCAGGGATAGGACAGGGGGCATGAATACGCAGTATTTT. The V call is TRBV2, the J call TRBJ2-3, with 11 bases lining up with TRBD1. Germline assignment: CDR1 SNHLY and CDR2 FYNNEI. The CDR3 has 15 residues. V lost 6 bases and J lost 7; bases outside the gene matches: 9.

The chain recombines TRBV29-1 with TRBJ1-1; D is uncertain. The CDR3 has 14 amino acids. Germline CDR1 is SQVTM and CDR2 is ANQGSEA. V dropped 3 bases and J dropped 3 bases, with 14 bases sitting between them. The CDR3: CSVDTAGLDTEAFF. CDR3 coding DNA: TGCAGCGTTGATACGGCAGGCCTGGACACTGAAGCTTTCTTT.

The table lists this clonotype with a count of one. The gene calls are TRBV14 and TRBJ2-3, with D uncertain. V lost 0 bases and J lost 1, with 11 bases in between. CDR1 and CDR2 from the germline V gene are SGHDN and FVKESK. CDR3 length equals 16 residues. This CDR3 is CASSQDREAGTDTQYF. CDR3 DNA: TGTGCCAGCAGCCAAGATCGAGAGGCTGGCACAGATACGCAGTATTTT.

Worth noting for this clonotype: This may come from a read error, since a much larger clone is one base off. The V call is TRBV29-1, the J call TRBJ2-1, with TRBD2 matching over 9 bases. The CDR3 consists of 12 residues. V was pared by 8 bases and J by 6 bases, with 5 bases of the junction left unmatched. Germline CDR1 reads SQVTM; CDR2 reads ANQGSEA. The CDR3 loop is CSTRTSVNEQFF. Here the CDR3 DNA reads TGCAGCACAAGGACTAGCGTCAATGAGCAGTTCTTC.

This sequence joins TRBV9 and TRBJ1-2; TRBD1 agrees at 10 bases. Germline CDR1 is SGDLS and CDR2 is YYNGEE. Trimming removed 0 bases from V and 6 bases from J; junction bases left unmatched: 8. This CDR3 comprises 16 residues. The CDR3 loop reads CASSVVQTGGADGYTF. In nucleotides, the CDR3 is TGTGCCAGCAGCGTAGTGCAGACAGGGGGCGCGGATGGCTACACCTTC.

This chain connects TRBV5-5 to TRBJ2-1; D call uncertain. Germline lookup yields CDR1 SGHKS and CDR2 YYEKEE (reference sequence). This CDR3 comprises 13 residues. V gave up 0 bases and J gave up 9 bases, with 10 bases separating them. CDR3 residues: CASSLASGSEQFF. As DNA, the CDR3 is TGTGCCAGCAGCTTGGCGTCAGGTAGTGAGCAGTTCTTC.

V gene TRBV6-2 or TRBV6-3 combines with J gene TRBJ1-1; D unresolved. Germline V gene sequence: CDR1 MNHEY, CDR2 SVGEGT. Deletions cut 2 bases from V and 1 base from J, with 5 bases between. This CDR3 has 13 amino acids. The chain's CDR3 is CASSYGKNTEAFF. As DNA, the CDR3 is TGTGCCAGCAGTTACGGGAAGAACACTGAAGCTTTCTTT.

The table lists this clonotype with a count of one. The chain couples TRBV7-2 to TRBJ2-2, with TRBD2 identical over 7 bases. Germline V gene lookup returns CDR1 SGHTA and CDR2 FQGNSA. There are 16 residues in the CDR3. V lost 5 bases to trimming and J lost 3 bases; unmatched junction nucleotides: 9. The chain's CDR3 is CASSPLVGGDTGELFF. CDR3 DNA sequence: TGTGCCAGCAGCCCTCTAGTGGGAGGGGACACCGGGGAGCTGTTTTTT.

This clonotype was detected many times. This chain uses TRBV9 with TRBJ2-3; weak D call: TRBD2 (5 bases). Trimming pared 0 bases from V and 1 base from J, leaving 6 bases between. The CDR3 is 14 residues long. Germline V gene data show CDR1 as SGDLS and CDR2 as YYNGEE. The CDR3 DNA follows: TGTGCCAGCAGCGTAGGGGAGCGCACAGATACGCAGTATTTT. Its translation is CASSVGERTDTQYF.

On this clonotype itself: A junction end diverges from the germline sequence, so it may reflect a read error. The rearrangement uses TRBV6-5 and TRBJ2-7; D possibly corresponds to TRBD1 (6 bases). This CDR3 comprises 15 residues. Per germline, CDR1 MNHEY and CDR2 SVGAGI. In DNA form, the CDR3 reads TGTGCCAGCGGATCGTGGACAGCGACCGGGTACGAGCAGAACTTC. Translation gives CASGSWTATGYEQNF.

J is TRBJ2-1 and V is TRBV5-1; 7 nucleotides match TRBD2. CDR3 length: 16 residues. The ends lost 0 bases at V and 6 bases at J; junction bases unmatched: 9. Germline V lookup: CDR1 SGHRS, CDR2 YFSETQ. CDR3 protein: CASSLGGRAGSNEQFF. In nucleotides, the CDR3 is TGCGCCAGCAGCTTGGGAGGGAGAGCGGGAAGCAATGAGCAGTTCTTC.

This clonotype has a handful of counts. The chain combines TRBV9 with TRBJ2-7; a possible D gene is TRBD1 (6 bases). V was cut by 3 bases and J by 0 bases, with 16 bases left in between. Germline V gives CDR1 SGDLS, CDR2 YYNGEE. The CDR3 consists of 16 residues. CDR3 in amino acids: CASSATGSGISYEQYF. CDR3 DNA: TGTGCCAGCAGCGCTACAGGGTCGGGGATCTCCTACGAGCAGTACTTC.

J is TRBJ2-7 and V is TRBV15; 11 bases fit TRBD2. Germline V gene data show CDR1 as LNHNV and CDR2 as YYDKDF (reference sequence). The CDR3 extends over 15 amino acids. With V trimmed by 5 bases and J by 0 bases, 3 bases remained unmatched. CDR3 nucleotide sequence: TGTGCCACCAGCTTAGGGACTAGCGGCTCCTACGAGCAGTACTTC. This translates into CATSLGTSGSYEQYF.

V is TRBV5-1 and J is TRBJ2-5, with 7 bases that match TRBD1. The last part of the DNA fits TRBJ2-7 better; the J call may be wrong. Germline CDR1 and CDR2: SGHRS and YFSETQ. CDR3 length: 15 residues. The CDR3 protein is CASSLAEGQRYEQYF. CDR3 coding DNA: TGCGCCAGCAGCTTGGCCGAGGGACAGAGATACGAGCAGTACTTC.

The chain has TRBV7-6 and TRBJ2-7, with 12 bases aligning to TRBD2. CDR3 length: 18 amino acids. The germline gives CDR1 SGHVS, CDR2 FNYEAQ. Trimming at V came to 5 bases and at J to 0 bases, leaving 11 bases not matched to a gene. This CDR3 reads CASSQLAGGPQSSYEQYF. In DNA, the CDR3 is TGTGCCAGCAGCCAACTAGCGGGAGGTCCTCAAAGCTCCTACGAGCAGTACTTC.

The gene calls are TRBV7-2 and TRBJ1-1, with D tentatively TRBD1 (6 bases). The CDR3 runs 13 residues. CDR1 SGHTA and CDR2 FQGNSA come from the germline V gene. Trimming removed 6 bases at V and 8 bases at J, with 16 bases between. CDR3 sequence: CASSPRGPREAFF. CDR3 sequence (DNA): TGTGCCAGCAGTCCCAGGGGACCTCGGGAAGCTTTCTTT.

Many counts were recorded for this clonotype. V usage is TRBV5-1 and J usage is TRBJ2-1; TRBD2 matches 11 bases. The CDR3 is made up of 15 amino acids. J lost 5 bases, V lost 4 bases, and 5 bases had no gene match. From germline, CDR1 is SGHRS and CDR2 YFSETQ. CDR3 in DNA: TGCGCCAGCAGCCCCGGACTAGCGGGTCACAATGAGCAGTTCTTC. Protein: CASSPGLAGHNEQFF. The whole variable domain, remainder taken from reference TRBV5-1 and TRBJ2-1, is KAGVTQTPRYLIKTRGQQVTLSCSPISGHRSVSWYQQTPGQGLQFLFEYFSETQRNKGNFPGRFSGRQFSNSRSEMNVSTLELGDSALYLCASSPGLAGHNEQFFGPGTRLTVL.

The rearrangement uses TRBV4-1 and TRBJ2-3; 11 nucleotides match TRBD2. Per germline, CDR1 MGHRA and CDR2 YSYEKL. The CDR3 is made up of 17 amino acids. This chain's CDR3 is CGPRPEGTSGRTDTQYF. The CDR3 region has the DNA TGCGGACCCCGCCCGGAGGGGACTAGCGGCCGCACAGATACGCAGTATTTT.

The gene calls are TRBV4-1 and TRBJ2-7, with TRBD2 matching 9 bases. V shed 5 bases and J 2 bases; nucleotides not matched to a gene: 4. Per germline, CDR1 MGHRA and CDR2 YSYEKL. This CDR3 is 14 amino acids long. The CDR3 loop reads CASSASGATYEQYF. The CDR3 DNA follows: TGCGCCAGCAGCGCTAGCGGGGCGACCTACGAGCAGTACTTC.

The chain joins TRBV5-1 to TRBJ2-3, with 7 bases lining up with TRBD1. Germline values: CDR1 SGHRS, CDR2 YFSETQ. The CDR3 has 14 amino acids. V shed 4 bases and J 5 bases; nucleotides not matched to a gene: 7. The DNA of the CDR3 is TGCGCCAGCAGCCCCAGGGGGTTTCGAGATACGCAGTATTTT. Its protein is CASSPRGFRDTQYF.

There are a few counts of this clonotype. This chain connects TRBV12-3 or TRBV12-4 to TRBJ2-1; D possibly corresponds to TRBD2 (5 bases). V shed 1 base and J shed 0 bases, with 7 bases lying between them. This CDR3 is built from 15 residues. The CDR3 reads CASSLGGNSYNEQFF. Here the CDR3 DNA reads TGTGCCAGCAGTTTAGGAGGGAACTCCTACAATGAGCAGTTCTTC.